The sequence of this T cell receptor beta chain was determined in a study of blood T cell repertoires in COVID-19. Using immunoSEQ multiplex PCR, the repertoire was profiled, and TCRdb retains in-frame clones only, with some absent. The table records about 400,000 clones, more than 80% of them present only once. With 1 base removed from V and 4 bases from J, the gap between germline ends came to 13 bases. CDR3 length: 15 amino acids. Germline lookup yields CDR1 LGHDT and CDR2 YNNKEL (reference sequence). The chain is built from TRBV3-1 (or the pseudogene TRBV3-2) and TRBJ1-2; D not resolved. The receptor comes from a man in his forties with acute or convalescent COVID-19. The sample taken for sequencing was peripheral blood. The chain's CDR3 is CASSQGQRRSYGYTF. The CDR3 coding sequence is TGTGCCAGCAGCCAAGGACAACGCAGAAGCTATGGCTACACCTTC.